This entry lists 27 T cell receptor beta chains sequenced from one sample in a study of blood T cell repertoires in COVID-19. Assay: immunoSEQ multiplex PCR; the TCRdb copy retains only in-frame clones and omits some. The table has tens of thousands of clones, roughly 90% seen once. Sequenced material: peripheral blood. These receptors came from a man aged 50 to 59 with active COVID-19.

The chain links TRBV12-5 to TRBJ2-7; TRBD2 might be the D (5 bases). CDR1 is LGHNT and CDR2 is FRNRAP in the germline V gene. With 7 bases removed from V and 3 bases from J, the gap between germline ends came to 13 bases. The CDR3 spans 13 residues. CDR3 coding DNA: TGTGCTAGTGCCCAAGGGAGACTCTACGAGCAGTACTTC. This translates into CASAQGRLYEQYF.

The CDR3 sequence is CASSLGLGGVEGYTF. The CDR3 DNA reads as TGTGCCAGCAGCTTAGGCTTAGGGGGCGTAGAGGGCTACACCTTC. The chain joins TRBV7-9 to TRBJ1-2; TRBD1 matches at 7 bases. CDR1 is SEHNR, CDR2 FQNEAQ, per germline (reference sequence). The CDR3 runs to 15 residues. V shed 1 base and J 8 bases; nucleotides not matched to a gene: 10.

This chain links TRBV9 with TRBJ2-5; TRBD1 matches 12 bases. This CDR3 region has 16 residues. CDR1 is SGDLS and CDR2 is YYNGEE in the germline V gene. Trimming at V came to 4 bases and at J to 3 bases, leaving 7 bases not matched to a gene. CDR3 in DNA: TGTGCCAGCAGCTTTAGGGACAGGGGGCTGGAAGAGACCCAGTACTTC. Amino acids: CASSFRDRGLEETQYF.

This CDR3 reads CASSPTGVETDTQYF. The CDR3 DNA reads as TGCGCCAGCAGCCCTACAGGGGTAGAAACAGATACGCAGTATTTT. The chain couples TRBV5-1 to TRBJ2-3, with 7 positions matching TRBD1. This CDR3 region has 15 residues. The germline CDR1 and CDR2 sequences are SGHRS and YFSETQ. V was pared by 4 bases and J by 3 bases, with 8 bases of the junction left unmatched.

The chain uses TRBV18 and TRBJ2-5, with TRBD2 matching 9 bases. V shed 2 bases and J 4 bases; nucleotides not matched to a gene: 8. Germline CDR1 is KGHSH and CDR2 is LQKENI. This CDR3 has 16 residues. This chain's CDR3 is CASSPEAGGWGETQYF. The CDR3 region has the DNA TGTGCCAGCTCACCAGAAGCGGGGGGCTGGGGAGAGACCCAGTACTTC.

This clone was counted between two and nine times. At one end, the junction sequence differs from germline, possibly due to a read error. The J gene is TRBJ2-5, the V gene TRBV7-7; D is unresolved. Germline CDR1 is SSHAT and CDR2 is FNYEAQ (reference sequence). This CDR3 contains 13 residues. The CDR3 reads CASSPLREETQYF. The CDR3 DNA is TGTGCTAGCAGCCCCCTCCGGGAAGAGACCCAGTACTTC. The whole variable domain, filled in from reference TRBV7-7 and TRBJ2-5, reads GAGVSQSPRYKVTKRGQDVTLRCDPISSHATLYWYQQALGQGPEFLTYFNYEAQPDKSGLPSDRFSAERPEGSISTLTIQRTEQRDSAMYRCASSPLREETQYFGPGTRLLVL.

The CDR3 DNA reads TGTGCCACCAGCAGAGATATCTCCGGGGAGCTGTTTTTT. As protein: CATSRDISGELFF. The rearrangement uses TRBV15 and TRBJ2-2, with no clear D. CDR1 is LNHNV and CDR2 is YYDKDF in the germline V gene (reference sequence). Trimming shortened V by 0 bases and J by 6 bases, and 5 bases separated the two germline ends. This CDR3 comprises 13 residues.

This clone appeared once. The chain combines TRBV10-3 with TRBJ1-1; D possibly corresponds to TRBD1 (5 bases). V lost 7 bases to trimming and J lost 6 bases, with 12 bases between them. The CDR3 extends over 12 amino acids. Germline V gene data show CDR1 as ENHRY and CDR2 as SYGVKD. The CDR3 DNA follows: TGTGCCATCAATCAGGGAGGCTCTGAAGCTTTCTTT. As protein: CAINQGGSEAFF.

The chain joins TRBV7-6 to TRBJ2-2, with a tentative D call TRBD2 (6 bases). Trimming pared 3 bases from V and 5 bases from J, leaving 13 bases between. CDR1 and CDR2 (germline): SGHVS, FNYEAQ. The CDR3 is 15 residues long. CDR3 protein: CASSFLLAGTGELFF. In DNA, the CDR3 is TGTGCCAGCAGCTTTTTACTAGCTGGTACCGGGGAGCTGTTTTTT.

The chain employs TRBV15 and TRBJ1-5; the match to TRBD1 covers 7 bases. The germline V gene has CDR1 LNHNV and CDR2 YYDKDF (reference sequence). V was pared by 2 bases and J by 8 bases, with 3 bases of the junction left unmatched. The CDR3 runs to 13 residues. The DNA of the CDR3 is TGTGCCACCAGCAGAAACAGGGGTAAGCCCCAGCATTTT. It encodes CATSRNRGKPQHF.

The rearrangement joins TRBV3-1 (or the pseudogene TRBV3-2) to TRBJ1-1; the D gene is possibly TRBD1 (6 bases). The CDR3 sequence is 16 residues long. The V and J ends lost 3 bases and 0 bases respectively, with 14 bases between them. Germline lookup yields CDR1 LGHDT and CDR2 YNNKEL (reference sequence). CDR3 nucleotides: TGTGCCAGCAGCCAGCCAAACAGGGTTATGAACACTGAAGCTTTCTTT. Its protein is CASSQPNRVMNTEAFF.

This clone was seen a few times. V usage is TRBV5-1 and J usage is TRBJ1-2; TRBD1 agrees at 10 bases. V was clipped by 4 bases and J by 4 bases; unmatched bases: 10. Germline V gene lookup returns CDR1 SGHRS and CDR2 YFSETQ. The CDR3 covers 16 residues. In DNA, the CDR3 is TGCGCCAGCAGCCGCGGGACAGGGGCAACCTTCTATGGCTACACCTTC. As protein: CASSRGTGATFYGYTF.

V gene TRBV3-1 (or the pseudogene TRBV3-2) combines with J gene TRBJ1-1, with D maybe TRBD1 (5 bases). V was pared by 0 bases and J by 5 bases, with 13 bases between. Germline-derived CDR1 and CDR2 are LGHDT and YNNKEL (reference sequence). The CDR3 sequence is 15 residues long. DNA for the CDR3: TGTGCCAGCAGCCAAGATAAAGGGGAGGGGACTGAAGCTTTCTTT. Translated, it gives CASSQDKGEGTEAFF.

The V and J genes are TRBV4-3 and TRBJ2-7, with 7 nucleotides matching TRBD1. This CDR3 comprises 14 residues. V shed 3 bases and J 1 base; nucleotides not matched to a gene: 3. CDR1 LGHNA and CDR2 YSLEER come from the germline V gene. CDR3 sequence (DNA): TGCGCCAGCAGCCAGGCGACAGGGTCCTACGAGCAGTACTTC. It codes for CASSQATGSYEQYF.

The chain has TRBV27 and TRBJ1-5; D is perhaps TRBD1 (6 bases). Germline CDR1 is MNHEY and CDR2 is SMNVEV (reference sequence). Trimming pared 2 bases from V and 1 base from J, leaving 12 bases between. The CDR3 runs 16 residues. The CDR3 DNA is TGTGCCAGCAGTTTAGACCCGAGGGGGAGCAATCAGCCCCAGCATTTT. Its protein product is CASSLDPRGSNQPQHF.

The genes are TRBV11-3 and TRBJ2-7; 7 positions agree with TRBD1. CDR1 and CDR2 from the germline V gene are SGHNT and YENEEA. The CDR3 contains 12 residues. V was pared by 9 bases and J by 2 bases, with 4 bases of the junction left unmatched. CDR3 DNA: TGTGCCAGTGAGCAGGGGGCCTACGAGCAGTACGTC. Translating gives CASEQGAYEQYV.

The rearrangement uses TRBV12-3 or TRBV12-4 and TRBJ2-4; 7 bases fit TRBD1. V shed 8 bases, J shed 6 bases, and the junction held 7 bases outside the gene matches. The CDR3 loop spans 13 amino acids. The CDR3, as DNA: TGTGCCAGCGGAGACAGGGTGAGAAACATTCAGTACTTC. Its translation: CASGDRVRNIQYF.

The CDR3 loop is CASSVGTSGSHEQFF. The CDR3 DNA sequence: TGTGCCAGCAGCGTAGGGACTAGCGGGAGCCATGAGCAGTTCTTC. The chain links TRBV9 to TRBJ2-1; 13 nucleotides align to TRBD2. Germline lookup yields CDR1 SGDLS and CDR2 YYNGEE. Unmatched junction bases numbered 2, after V lost 0 bases and J lost 8 bases. CDR3 length equals 15 residues.

The chain joins TRBV4-3 to TRBJ2-3; TRBD2 agrees at 10 bases. Germline V gene data show CDR1 as LGHNA and CDR2 as YSLEER. This CDR3 has 16 residues. The ends lost 0 bases at V and 6 bases at J; junction bases unmatched: 6. The chain's CDR3 is CASSQDRGLALDTQYF. CDR3 nucleotides: TGCGCCAGCAGCCAAGATCGGGGACTAGCGTTGGATACGCAGTATTTT.

V usage is TRBV5-1 and J usage is TRBJ2-3; 11 positions match TRBD2. Per germline, CDR1 SGHRS and CDR2 YFSETQ. The CDR3 has 15 residues. V shed 2 bases and J 7 bases; nucleotides not matched to a gene: 6. The CDR3 DNA sequence: TGCGCCAGCAGCTTTCTAGCGGGAGGTTATTATACGCAGTATTTT. Its translation is CASSFLAGGYYTQYF.

V and J are TRBV18 and TRBJ2-7, with TRBD2 matching over 14 bases. Germline assignment: CDR1 KGHSH and CDR2 LQKENI. J gave up 2 bases and V 3 bases, and 0 bases lay outside the gene matches. CDR3 size: 15 residues. CDR3 coding DNA: TGTGCCAGCTCACCGGGACTAGCGGGAGCCTACGAGCAGTACGTC. Amino acid sequence: CASSPGLAGAYEQYV.

This clone was counted only a few times. The chain joins TRBV7-9 to TRBJ1-1, with TRBD1 identical over 7 bases. This CDR3 contains 14 residues. Germline values: CDR1 SEHNR, CDR2 FQNEAQ (reference sequence). The V segment lost 5 bases and the J segment 5 bases; nucleotides outside the gene matches: 8. The CDR3 coding sequence is TGTGCCAGCAGCCTGCCACAGGGGCTGACTGAAGCTTTCTTT. Translated: CASSLPQGLTEAFF.

This chain joins TRBV5-4 and TRBJ2-1, with 7 positions matching TRBD1. CDR3 length: 14 amino acids. Trimming took 4 bases from V and 5 from J; bases not matched to a gene: 6. Germline CDR1 SGHNT, CDR2 YYREEE (reference sequence). The CDR3 nucleotides are TGTGCCAGCAGCCCCCTGACAGGGCACAATGAGCAGTTCTTC. Its protein product is CASSPLTGHNEQFF. Supplemented by reference TRBV5-4 and TRBJ2-1, the full variable domain reads ETGVTQSPTHLIKTRGQQVTLRCSSQSGHNTVSWYQQALGQGPQFIFQYYREEENGRGNFPPRFSGLQFPNYSSELNVNALELDDSALYLCASSPLTGHNEQFFGPGTRLTVL.

The chain joins TRBV6-2 or TRBV6-3 to TRBJ2-1, with 8 bases matching TRBD2. The CDR3 extends over 15 amino acids. Per the germline V gene, CDR1 is MNHEY and CDR2 is SVGEGT. V was pared by 4 bases and J by 2 bases, with 4 bases of the junction left unmatched. CDR3 residues: CASSSNGRAYNEQFF. The CDR3 DNA reads as TGTGCCAGCAGTTCTAACGGGAGGGCCTACAATGAGCAGTTCTTC.

The chain links TRBV27 to TRBJ2-4, with 7 bases matching TRBD1. The length of the CDR3 is 16 residues. CDR1 is MNHEY, CDR2 SMNVEV, per germline (reference sequence). V lost 5 bases and J lost 4; bases outside the gene matches: 11. This CDR3 reads CASSPPYRGRKNIQYF. DNA for the CDR3: TGTGCCAGCAGTCCGCCCTACAGGGGACGTAAAAACATTCAGTACTTC.

The V gene is TRBV4-2, the J gene TRBJ1-6; D is uncertain. CDR1 is LGHNA, CDR2 YNFKEQ, per germline. The CDR3 totals 16 residues. V lost 0 bases and J 0 bases, leaving 6 bases between the germline ends. This CDR3 is CASSQEQFSYNSPLHF. For the CDR3, the DNA is TGTGCCAGCAGCCAAGAACAGTTCTCCTATAATTCACCCCTCCACTTT.

This clone is medium-sized. V usage is TRBV6-6 and J usage is TRBJ1-5; 9 bases agree with TRBD1. The V and J ends lost 5 bases and 7 bases, in that order; junction bases with no gene match: 6. The germline V gene has CDR1 MNHNY and CDR2 SVGAGI (reference sequence). CDR3 length equals 14 residues. This chain's CDR3 is CASSPRTGDQPQHF. In DNA form, the CDR3 reads TGTGCCAGCAGTCCCCGGACAGGGGACCAGCCCCAGCATTTT.